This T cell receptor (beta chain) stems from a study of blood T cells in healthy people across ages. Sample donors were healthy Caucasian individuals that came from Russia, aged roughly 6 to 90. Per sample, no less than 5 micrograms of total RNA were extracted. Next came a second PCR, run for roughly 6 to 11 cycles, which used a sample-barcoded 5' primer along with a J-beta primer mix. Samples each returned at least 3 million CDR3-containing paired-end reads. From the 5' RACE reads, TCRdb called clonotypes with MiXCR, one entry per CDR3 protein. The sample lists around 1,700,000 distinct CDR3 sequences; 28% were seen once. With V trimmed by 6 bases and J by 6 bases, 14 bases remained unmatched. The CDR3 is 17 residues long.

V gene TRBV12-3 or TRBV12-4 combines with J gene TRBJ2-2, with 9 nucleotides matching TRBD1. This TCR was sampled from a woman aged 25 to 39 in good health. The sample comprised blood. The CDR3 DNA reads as TGTGCCAGCAGCCGCTCACTGACAGGGGGGTTGGCCGGGGAGCTGTTTTTT. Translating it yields CASSRSLTGGLAGELFF.